Shown below are 9 T cell receptor beta chains from a single sample sequenced in a study of blood T cell repertoires in COVID-19. Sequencing was performed with immunoSEQ multiplex PCR; in TCRdb, only in-frame clones are kept and a portion is missing. The sample yields 200,000 to 250,000 clones, 70% to 85% seen once. The specimen was PBMCs or T cells enriched from blood (not recorded which). The receptors stem from a man aged 35 to 55 who had recovered from COVID-19.

The chain links TRBV15 to TRBJ2-7, with a tentative D call TRBD2 (6 bases). Germline lookup yields CDR1 LNHNV and CDR2 YYDKDF (reference sequence). This CDR3 spans 13 amino acids. V dropped 3 bases and J dropped 1 base, with 7 bases sitting between them. The CDR3 here is CATSSGRSYEQYF. CDR3 sequence (DNA): TGTGCCACCAGCAGCGGGAGATCCTACGAGCAGTACTTC.

This chain connects TRBV15 to TRBJ2-7, with D perhaps TRBD2 (6 bases). The CDR3 contains 17 residues. V was shortened by 2 bases and J by 2 bases, with 19 bases between the two germline ends. In germline, CDR1 is LNHNV, CDR2 YYDKDF (reference sequence). For the CDR3, the DNA is TGTGCCACCAGCAGAATACCTCCGGGACTCACGGCCTACGAGCAGTACTTC. It is translated as CATSRIPPGLTAYEQYF.

The chain uses TRBV29-1 and TRBJ1-2; D remains unclear. The germline V gene has CDR1 SQVTM and CDR2 ANQGSEA. The length of the CDR3 is 11 residues. With 2 bases removed from V and 4 bases from J, the gap between germline ends came to 5 bases. This CDR3 is CSVEQAYGYTF. CDR3 bases: TGCAGCGTTGAACAGGCCTATGGCTACACCTTC.

This chain links TRBV6-6 with TRBJ2-2; 13 bases fit TRBD2. V lost 6 bases and J lost 3; bases outside the gene matches: 4. The CDR3 runs to 16 residues. Per germline, CDR1 MNHNY and CDR2 SVGAGI (reference sequence). The CDR3 loop reads CASRGLAGDHTGELFF. In nucleotides, the CDR3 is TGTGCCAGCAGAGGACTAGCGGGAGACCACACCGGGGAGCTGTTTTTT.

The CDR3 spells CASSLVGQGYQPQHF. In DNA, the CDR3 is TGTGCCAGCAGCTTGGTAGGGCAGGGTTATCAGCCCCAGCATTTT. The V call is TRBV5-8, the J call TRBJ1-5, with TRBD1 as a possible D gene (5 bases). Trimming removed 0 bases at V and 5 bases at J, with 12 bases between. Germline V lookup: CDR1 SGHTS, CDR2 YDEGEE. The CDR3 extends over 15 amino acids.

V and J are TRBV7-9 and TRBJ2-3; TRBD2 is a possible D gene (5 bases). The CDR3 spans 13 residues. Germline V lookup: CDR1 SEHNR, CDR2 FQNEAQ (reference sequence). V lost 3 bases to trimming and J lost 6 bases, with 10 bases between them. The CDR3 reads CASSLEPGDTQYF. The CDR3 DNA reads as TGTGCCAGCAGCTTGGAACCGGGGGATACGCAGTATTTT.

The genes are TRBV29-1 and TRBJ2-1; 11 bases align to TRBD2. The CDR3 is 16 amino acids. Germline CDR1 is SQVTM and CDR2 is ANQGSEA. Losses at the gene ends were 7 bases for V and 2 bases for J; bases not matched to a gene: 10. CDR3 protein: CSAGLAGGAAYNEQFF. For the CDR3, the DNA is TGCAGCGCCGGTCTAGCGGGGGGCGCCGCCTACAATGAGCAGTTCTTC.

The chain has TRBV7-9 and TRBJ2-3, with D perhaps matching TRBD2 (6 bases). The CDR3 runs to 15 residues. Trimming removed 1 base at V and 8 bases at J, with 16 bases between. Per germline, CDR1 SEHNR and CDR2 FQNEAQ (reference sequence). The chain's CDR3 is CASSLEVLGGGTQYF. CDR3 bases: TGTGCCAGCAGCTTAGAGGTACTGGGGGGAGGTACGCAGTATTTT.

The J gene is TRBJ2-4, the V gene TRBV7-2; the D gene is possibly TRBD2 (7 bases). The germline V gene encodes CDR1 SGHTA and CDR2 FQGNSA. Trimming took 1 base from V and 8 from J, leaving 12 bases between them. The length of the CDR3 is 14 residues. CDR3 sequence: CASSLGGGLDIQYF. The CDR3 DNA is TGTGCCAGCAGCTTAGGGGGGGGCTTGGACATTCAGTACTTC.